The clone carrying this TCR beta chain showed up just a few times. This sample was included in a study of cytomegalovirus exposure and HLA in healthy donors. About the study: Early release data held 85 million to 95 million unique TCRs from HLA-typed donors.

With 60 Vbeta and 13 Jbeta primers, the PCR was carried out. TCRdb keeps only in-frame clones here, not all; method: immunoSEQ multiplex PCR. The data hold 120,000 or so clones, with 75% to 85% observed a single time. The CDR3 spans 15 residues. The germline gives CDR1 SEHNR, CDR2 FQNEAQ (reference sequence). Germline trimming cut 2 bases from V and 8 bases from J; bases unmatched to any gene: 8. The clonotype comes from a male donor in good health and CMV-seronegative. The chain uses TRBV7-9 and TRBJ2-7, with 11 bases lining up with TRBD2. Sequenced: PBMCs. The DNA of the CDR3 is TGTGCCAGCAGCTTACCGACTAGCGGGATTAGCAAGCAGTACTTC. Amino acid sequence: CASSLPTSGISKQYF.